This T cell receptor (beta chain) was sequenced for a study of CD8 T cells in Susac syndrome. Study background: Of the sequenced Susac syndrome patients, more than five had active disease and roughly eight were in remission. Patients with Susac syndrome were therapy-naive, on corticosteroids, or on intravenous immunoglobulin alone at blood draw. Study observations and caveats: The study's TCR sequencing and HLA analysis covered a relatively small number of individuals, and the study acknowledged this.

This clonotype was observed a single time. Antigen specificity is unknown. The ends were cut back, 5 bases at V and 0 bases at J, with 22 bases in the middle. Germline lookup yields CDR1 SQVTM and CDR2 ANQGSEA. The CDR3 is 18 amino acids. The RNA input was roughly 0.45 to 1 ug, and it was reverse transcribed with random hexamers. With immunoSEQ multiplex PCR, TCR beta CDR3 was amplified across 54 Vbeta and 13 Jbeta. TCRdb recomputed calls from the immunoSEQ multiplex PCR reads with MiXCR, one row per CDR3 protein. The repertoire holds approximately 260,000 distinct CDR3 sequences, about 96% seen once, with approximately 0.1% in the top ten.

Sequencing input: CD4+ T cells from PBMCs. This rearrangement joins TRBV29-1 to TRBJ2-2, with D possibly matching TRBD2 (6 bases). The clonotype was recovered from a human donor with Susac syndrome. CDR3 nucleotides: TGCAGCGTTAGGGAAGTTAGCGGAGCTTTATCGAACACCGGGGAGCTGTTTTTT. Its translation is CSVREVSGALSNTGELFF.